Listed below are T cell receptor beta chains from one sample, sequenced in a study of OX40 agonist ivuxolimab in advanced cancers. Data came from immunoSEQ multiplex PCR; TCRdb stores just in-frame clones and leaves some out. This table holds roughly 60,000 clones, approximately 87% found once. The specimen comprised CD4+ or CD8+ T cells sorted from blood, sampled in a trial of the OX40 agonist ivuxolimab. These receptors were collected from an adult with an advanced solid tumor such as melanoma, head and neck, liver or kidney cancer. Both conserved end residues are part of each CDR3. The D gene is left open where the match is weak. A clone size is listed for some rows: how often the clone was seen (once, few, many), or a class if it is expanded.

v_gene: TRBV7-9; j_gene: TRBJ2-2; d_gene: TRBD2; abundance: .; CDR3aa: CASSLTGTSGGTGELFF; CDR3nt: TGTGCCAGCAGCTTAACCGGGACTAGCGGGGGCACCGGGGAGCTGTTTTTT
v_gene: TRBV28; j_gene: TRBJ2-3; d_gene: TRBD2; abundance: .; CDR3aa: CASSFLAGDTQYF; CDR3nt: TGTGCCAGCAGTTTTTTAGCGGGAGATACGCAGTATTTT
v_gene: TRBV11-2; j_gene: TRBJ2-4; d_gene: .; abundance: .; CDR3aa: CASSLDSRSIQYF; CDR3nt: TGTGCCAGCAGCTTAGATTCTCGAAGCATTCAGTACTTC
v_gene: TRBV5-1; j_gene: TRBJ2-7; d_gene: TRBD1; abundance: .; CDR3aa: CASSLQQGKRYEQYF; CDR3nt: TGCGCCAGCAGCCTCCAACAGGGGAAGCGCTACGAGCAGTACTTC
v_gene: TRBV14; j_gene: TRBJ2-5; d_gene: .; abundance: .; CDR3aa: CASSQDRVLGTQYF; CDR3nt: TGTGCCAGCAGCCAAGATCGGGTGTTAGGGACCCAGTACTTC
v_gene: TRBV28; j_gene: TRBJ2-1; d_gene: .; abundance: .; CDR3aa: CATFWRVHNEQFF; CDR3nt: TGTGCCACCTTTTGGAGGGTCCACAATGAGCAGTTCTTC
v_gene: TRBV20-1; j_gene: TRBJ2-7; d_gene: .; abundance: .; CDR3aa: CSAFLQAEQYF; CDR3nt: TGCAGTGCCTTTCTACAGGCCGAGCAGTACTTC
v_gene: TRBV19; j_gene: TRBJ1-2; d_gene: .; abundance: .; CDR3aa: CASSSPDRRSGYTF; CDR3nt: TGTGCCAGTAGTTCTCCTGACAGGCGAAGTGGCTACACCTTC
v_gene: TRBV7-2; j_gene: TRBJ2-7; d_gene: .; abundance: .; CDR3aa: CASSLTGHYEQYF; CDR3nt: TGTGCCAGCAGCTTGACAGGTCACTACGAGCAGTACTTC
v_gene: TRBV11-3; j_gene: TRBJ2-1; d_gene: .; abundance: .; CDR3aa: CASSFTLYNEQFF; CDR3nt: TGTGCCAGCAGCTTCACCCTCTACAATGAGCAGTTCTTC
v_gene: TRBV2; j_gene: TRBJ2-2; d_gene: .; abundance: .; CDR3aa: CASSGQLNTGELFF; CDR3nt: TGTGCCAGCAGTGGGCAGTTGAACACCGGGGAGCTGTTTTTT
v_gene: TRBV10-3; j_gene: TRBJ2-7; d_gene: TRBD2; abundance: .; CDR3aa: CAISESSGGPYEQYF; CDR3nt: TGTGCCATCAGTGAGTCGAGCGGGGGGCCTTACGAGCAGTACTTC
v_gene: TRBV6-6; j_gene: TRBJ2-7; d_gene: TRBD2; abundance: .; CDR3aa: CASGTSGRAAGYEQYF; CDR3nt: TGTGCCAGCGGAACTAGCGGGAGGGCCGCGGGGTACGAGCAGTACTTC
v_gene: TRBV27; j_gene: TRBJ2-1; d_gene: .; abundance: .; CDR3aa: CASSRLEGGPDEQFF; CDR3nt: TGTGCCAGCAGTCGCCTAGAAGGGGGACCCGATGAGCAGTTCTTC
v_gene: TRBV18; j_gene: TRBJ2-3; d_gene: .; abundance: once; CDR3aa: CASSPIGTFSTDTQYF; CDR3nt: TGTGCCAGCTCACCGATCGGGACATTCAGCACAGATACGCAGTATTTT
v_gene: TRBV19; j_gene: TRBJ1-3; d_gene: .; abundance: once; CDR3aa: CASSTLGAGNTIYF; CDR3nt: TGTGCCAGTAGTACGTTGGGCGCTGGAAACACCATATATTTT
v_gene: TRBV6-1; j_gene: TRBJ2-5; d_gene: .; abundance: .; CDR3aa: CASTPGRFQETQYF; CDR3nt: TGTGCCAGCACCCCGGGACGGTTCCAAGAGACCCAGTACTTC
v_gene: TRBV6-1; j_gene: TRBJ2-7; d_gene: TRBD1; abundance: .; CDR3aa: CASRGGQGSDEQYF; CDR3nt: TGTGCCAGCAGGGGGGGACAGGGGAGCGACGAGCAGTACTTC
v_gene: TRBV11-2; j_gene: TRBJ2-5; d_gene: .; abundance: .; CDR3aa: CASSLEETQYF; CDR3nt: TGTGCCAGCAGCTTGGAAGAGACCCAGTACTTC
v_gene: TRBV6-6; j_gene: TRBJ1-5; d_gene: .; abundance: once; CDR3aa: CASSYSYSNQPQHF; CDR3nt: TGTGCCAGCAGTTACAGTTATAGCAATCAGCCCCAGCATTTT
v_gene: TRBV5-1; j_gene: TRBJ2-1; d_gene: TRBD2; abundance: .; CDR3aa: CASSPPPASGGGNEQFF; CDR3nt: TGCGCCAGCAGCCCACCGCCCGCTAGCGGGGGAGGAAATGAGCAGTTCTTC
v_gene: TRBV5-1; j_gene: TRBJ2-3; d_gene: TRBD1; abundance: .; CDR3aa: CASSQGIYGGQVTDTQYF; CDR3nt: TGCGCCAGCAGCCAGGGAATATACGGCGGACAGGTCACAGATACGCAGTATTTT
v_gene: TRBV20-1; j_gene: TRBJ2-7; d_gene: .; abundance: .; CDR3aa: CSARGYEQYF; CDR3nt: TGCAGTGCTAGAGGGTACGAGCAGTACTTC
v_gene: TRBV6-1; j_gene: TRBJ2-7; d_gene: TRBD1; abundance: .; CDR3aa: CASARQGDGSEQYF; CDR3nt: TGTGCCAGCGCCCGACAGGGAGACGGTTCCGAGCAGTACTTC
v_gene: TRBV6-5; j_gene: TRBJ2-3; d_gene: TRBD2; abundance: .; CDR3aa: CASSYEREIKGTQYF; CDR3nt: TGTGCCAGCAGTTACGAGCGGGAGATCAAGGGGACGCAGTATTTT
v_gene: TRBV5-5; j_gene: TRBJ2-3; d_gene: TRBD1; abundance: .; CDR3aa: CASSLGRGQTDTQYF; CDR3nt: TGTGCCAGCAGCTTGGGAAGGGGGCAGACAGATACGCAGTATTTT
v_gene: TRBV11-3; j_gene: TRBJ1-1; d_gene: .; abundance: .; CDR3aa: CASSQGINTEAFF; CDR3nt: TGTGCCAGCAGCCAGGGGATTAACACTGAAGCTTTCTTT
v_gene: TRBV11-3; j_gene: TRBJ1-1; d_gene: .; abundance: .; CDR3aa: CASSLDGNTEAFF; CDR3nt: TGTGCCAGCAGCTTAGACGGGAACACTGAAGCTTTCTTT
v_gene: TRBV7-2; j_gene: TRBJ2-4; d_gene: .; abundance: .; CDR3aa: CASSLVGRKNIQYF; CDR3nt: TGTGCCAGCAGCTTAGTGGGACGTAAAAACATTCAGTACTTC
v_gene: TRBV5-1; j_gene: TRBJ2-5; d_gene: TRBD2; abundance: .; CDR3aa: CASSSGTASGVETQYF; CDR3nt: TGCGCCAGCAGCTCGGGAACGGCTAGCGGGGTCGAGACCCAGTACTTC
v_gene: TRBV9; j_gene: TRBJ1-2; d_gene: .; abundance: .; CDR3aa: CASSVAMLANYGYTF; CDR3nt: TGTGCCAGCAGCGTAGCTATGTTAGCTAACTATGGCTACACCTTC
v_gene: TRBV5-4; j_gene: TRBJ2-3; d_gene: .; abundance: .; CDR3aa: CASSLSTDTQYF; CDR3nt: TGTGCCAGCAGCTTGTCCACAGATACGCAGTATTTT
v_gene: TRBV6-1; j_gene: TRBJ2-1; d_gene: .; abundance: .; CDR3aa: CASSGSAAVSYNEQFF; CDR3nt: TGTGCCAGCAGTGGCTCCGCAGCGGTTTCCTACAATGAGCAGTTCTTC
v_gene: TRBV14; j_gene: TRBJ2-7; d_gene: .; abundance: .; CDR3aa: CASSQKGATGRPTRYEQYF; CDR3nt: TGTGCCAGCAGCCAAAAAGGGGCCACAGGGAGGCCTACGAGGTACGAGCAGTACTTC
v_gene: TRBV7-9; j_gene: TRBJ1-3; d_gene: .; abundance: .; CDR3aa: CASSLGGPSGNTIYF; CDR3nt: TGTGCCAGCAGCTTAGGGGGTCCCTCTGGAAACACCATATATTTT
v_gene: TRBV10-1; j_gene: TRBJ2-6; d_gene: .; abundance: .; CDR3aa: CASSEVGGGANVLTF; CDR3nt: TGCGCCAGCAGTGAAGTAGGGGGTGGGGCCAACGTCCTGACTTTC
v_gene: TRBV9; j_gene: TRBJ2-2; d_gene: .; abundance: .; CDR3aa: CASSPPPMNTGELFF; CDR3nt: TGTGCCAGCAGCCCCCCTCCAATGAACACCGGGGAGCTGTTTTTT
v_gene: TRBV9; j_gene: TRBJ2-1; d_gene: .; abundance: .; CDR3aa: CASSVAVAREHYYNEQFF; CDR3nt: TGTGCCAGCAGCGTAGCAGTCGCCCGGGAGCACTACTACAATGAGCAGTTCTTC
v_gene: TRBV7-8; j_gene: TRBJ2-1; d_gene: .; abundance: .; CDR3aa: CASSLTIFYNEQFF; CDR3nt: TGTGCCAGCAGCTTAACGATATTCTACAATGAGCAGTTCTTC
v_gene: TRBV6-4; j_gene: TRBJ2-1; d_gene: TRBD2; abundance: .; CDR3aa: CASAQDGGSSYNEQFF; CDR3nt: TGTGCCAGCGCGCAGGATGGCGGGAGCTCCTACAATGAGCAGTTCTTC
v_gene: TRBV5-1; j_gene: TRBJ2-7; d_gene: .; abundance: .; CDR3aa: CASSSPGTGAYEQYF; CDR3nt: TGCGCCAGCAGCTCCCCTGGGACTGGGGCCTACGAGCAGTACTTC
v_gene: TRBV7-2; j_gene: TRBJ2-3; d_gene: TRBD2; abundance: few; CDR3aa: CASSLRLAGGSTDTQYF; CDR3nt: TGTGCCAGCAGCTTAAGACTAGCGGGGGGTTCCACAGATACGCAGTATTTT